This TCR beta chain comes out of a study of T-cell memory formation after mild COVID-19. Study background: Largely donor-specific sequence clusters came from a couple of donors.

Each CDR3 protein gets one entry after TCRdb re-called the 5' RACE reads with MiXCR. The table shows about 300,000 distinct CDR3 sequences, with approximately 20% occurring only once. On this clonotype itself: Antigen: not known.

Germline lookup yields CDR1 SGHRS and CDR2 YFSETQ. The V end lost 5 bases, the J end lost 3 bases, and 11 bases lay between the germline ends. This CDR3 comprises 14 residues. The study, taken as a whole, reports: Clones that got smaller from day 15 to 85 had even CD4/CD8, while clones growing later tipped toward CD4+. In second-wave clones peaking day 37, SARS-CoV-2 specificity remained unconfirmed. CD4+ contracting clones lay mainly in CM and EM, CD8+ ones in EMRA.

Input material: PBMCs or a T cell subset sorted from them (not recorded which). The clonotype comes from a young man who had mild COVID-19 (a few samples of this study predate the infection). Cell type and time point are not known. The gene calls are TRBV5-1 and TRBJ2-2; either TRBD1 or TRBD2 may supply D (5 bases each). The CDR3 DNA is TGCGCCAGCAGGTCCGGGACCTACACCGGGGAGCTGTTTTTT. Its protein product is CASRSGTYTGELFF.